This T cell receptor beta chain was documented in a study of T cells in Graves' hyperthyroidism and ophthalmopathy. CDR3 length: 14 residues. CDR1 and CDR2 (germline): MDHEN, SYDVKM. Amplification yielded TCR beta CDR3 regions, with RNA transcripts as the source. Researchers ran a first-round RT-PCR on the TCR CDR3 using the HTBI primer set. TCRdb called the multiplex PCR reads again in MiXCR, with one record for every CDR3 protein. The data hold a few hundred thousand distinct CDR3 sequences, with nearly 15% observed a single time. Diagnosis of hyperthyroidism was new in patients aged 18 to 65, and its duration was under 2 months. Exclusion of a patient resulted from uncontrolled infection, other autoimmune disease, pregnancy or lactation. Study-level findings and limits: From stable hyperthyroidism, ophthalmopathy was separated by a 13 V-J model.

This clonotype was seen more than once but under ten times. Its antigen is unknown. A single base separates this from a much larger clone, so it may be a read error. Material: blood. This chain joins TRBV28 and TRBJ1-6; tentative D call: TRBD1 (5 bases). The clonotype originates from a woman in her forties or fifties with Graves' hyperthyroidism that later progressed to Graves' ophthalmopathy. CDR3 sequence reads: CASNRPREHSPHHF. For the CDR3, the DNA is TGTGCCAGCAACCGGCCCAGGGAGCATTCACCCCACCACTTT.